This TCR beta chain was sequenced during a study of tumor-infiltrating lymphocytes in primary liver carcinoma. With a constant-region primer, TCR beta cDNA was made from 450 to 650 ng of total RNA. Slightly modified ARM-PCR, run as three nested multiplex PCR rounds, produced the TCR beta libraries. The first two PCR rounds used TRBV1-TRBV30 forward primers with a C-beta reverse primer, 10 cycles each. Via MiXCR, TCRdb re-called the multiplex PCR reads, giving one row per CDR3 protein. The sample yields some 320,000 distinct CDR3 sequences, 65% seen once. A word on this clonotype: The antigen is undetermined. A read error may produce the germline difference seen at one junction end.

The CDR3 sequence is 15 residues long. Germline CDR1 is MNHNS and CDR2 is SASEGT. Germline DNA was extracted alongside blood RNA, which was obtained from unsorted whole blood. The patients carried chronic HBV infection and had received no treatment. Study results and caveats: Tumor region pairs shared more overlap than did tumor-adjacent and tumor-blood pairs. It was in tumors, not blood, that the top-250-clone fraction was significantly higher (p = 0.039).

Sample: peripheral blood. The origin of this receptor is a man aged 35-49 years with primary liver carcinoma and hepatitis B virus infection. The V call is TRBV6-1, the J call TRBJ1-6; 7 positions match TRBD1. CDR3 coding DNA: TGTGCCAGCCGTGATCGGAGGGGGCTGAGTTCACCCCTCCACTTT. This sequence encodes CASRDRRGLSSPLHF.